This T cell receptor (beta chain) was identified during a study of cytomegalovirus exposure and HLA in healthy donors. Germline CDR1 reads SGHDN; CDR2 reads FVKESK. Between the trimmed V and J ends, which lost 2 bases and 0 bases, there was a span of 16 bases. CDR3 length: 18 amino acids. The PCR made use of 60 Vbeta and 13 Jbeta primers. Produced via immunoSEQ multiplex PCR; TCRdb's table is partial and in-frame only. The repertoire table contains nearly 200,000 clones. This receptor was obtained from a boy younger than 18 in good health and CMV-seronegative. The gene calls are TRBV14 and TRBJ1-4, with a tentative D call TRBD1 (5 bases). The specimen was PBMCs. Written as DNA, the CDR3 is TGTGCCAGCAGCCAATACCCGACAGCCTCAGCAACTAATGAAAAACTGTTTTTT. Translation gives CASSQYPTASATNEKLFF.